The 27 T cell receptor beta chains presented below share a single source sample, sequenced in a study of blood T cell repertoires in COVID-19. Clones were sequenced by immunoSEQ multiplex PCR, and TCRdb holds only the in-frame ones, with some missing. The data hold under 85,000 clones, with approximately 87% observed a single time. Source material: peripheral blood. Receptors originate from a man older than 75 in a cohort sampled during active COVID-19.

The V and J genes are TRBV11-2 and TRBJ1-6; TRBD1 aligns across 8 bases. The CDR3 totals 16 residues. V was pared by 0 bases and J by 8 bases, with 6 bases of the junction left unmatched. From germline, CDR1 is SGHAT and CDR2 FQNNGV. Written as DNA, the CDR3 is TGTGCCAGCAGCTTAGATAGGACAGGGATAGATTCACCCCTCCACTTT. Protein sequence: CASSLDRTGIDSPLHF.

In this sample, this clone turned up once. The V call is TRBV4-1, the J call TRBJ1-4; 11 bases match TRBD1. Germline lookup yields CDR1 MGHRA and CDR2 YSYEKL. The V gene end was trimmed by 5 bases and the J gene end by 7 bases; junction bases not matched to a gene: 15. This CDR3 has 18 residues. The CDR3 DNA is TGCGCCAGCAGCTCTAGGACAGGGGGCAACAAGGGCGTTGAAAAACTGTTTTTT. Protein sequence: CASSSRTGGNKGVEKLFF.

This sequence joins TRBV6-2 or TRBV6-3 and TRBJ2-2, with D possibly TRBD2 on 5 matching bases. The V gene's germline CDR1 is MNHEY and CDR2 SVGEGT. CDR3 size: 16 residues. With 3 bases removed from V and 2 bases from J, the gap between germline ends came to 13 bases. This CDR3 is CASSYGPSGNTGELFF. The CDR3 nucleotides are TGTGCCAGCAGTTATGGTCCCAGCGGCAACACCGGGGAGCTGTTTTTT.

The DNA for the CDR3 is TGTGCCAGCAGCCAAGATCCTGTGGGGGGAAGAGAGACCCAGTACTTC. This gives the protein CASSQDPVGGRETQYF. The rearrangement joins TRBV3-1 (or the pseudogene TRBV3-2) to TRBJ2-5; a weak D match, TRBD2 (6 bases). The CDR3 runs to 16 residues. Germline V CDR1 and CDR2: LGHDT, YNNKEL (reference sequence). The ends were cut back, 0 bases at V and 4 bases at J, with 15 bases in the middle.

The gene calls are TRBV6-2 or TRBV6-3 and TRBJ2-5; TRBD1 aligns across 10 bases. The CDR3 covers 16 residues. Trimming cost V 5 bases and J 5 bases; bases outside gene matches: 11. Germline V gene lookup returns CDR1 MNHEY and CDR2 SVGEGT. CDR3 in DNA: TGTGCCAGCAGTCCCGGGACAGGGGAGTTTTTTGAGACCCAGTACTTC. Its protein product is CASSPGTGEFFETQYF.

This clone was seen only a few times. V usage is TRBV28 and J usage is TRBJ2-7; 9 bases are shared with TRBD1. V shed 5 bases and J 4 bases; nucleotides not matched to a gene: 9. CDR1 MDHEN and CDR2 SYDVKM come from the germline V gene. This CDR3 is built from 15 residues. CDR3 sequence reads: CASSRSPGQGYEQYV. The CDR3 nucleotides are TGTGCCAGCAGTAGATCCCCGGGACAGGGTTACGAGCAGTACGTC.

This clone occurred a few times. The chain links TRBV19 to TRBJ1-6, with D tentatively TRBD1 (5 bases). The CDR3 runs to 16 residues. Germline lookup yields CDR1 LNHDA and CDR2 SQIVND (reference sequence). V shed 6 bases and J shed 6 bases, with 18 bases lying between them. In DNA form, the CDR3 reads TGTGCCAGTAGCCTGTTCGCGGACATCGCTAATTCACCCCTCCACTTT. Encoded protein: CASSLFADIANSPLHF.

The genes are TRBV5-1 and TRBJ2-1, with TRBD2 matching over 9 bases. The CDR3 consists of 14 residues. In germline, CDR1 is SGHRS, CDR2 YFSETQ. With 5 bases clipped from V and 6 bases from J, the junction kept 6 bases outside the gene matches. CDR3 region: CASREGSGGNEQFF. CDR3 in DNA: TGCGCCAGCAGAGAGGGTAGCGGGGGCAATGAGCAGTTCTTC.

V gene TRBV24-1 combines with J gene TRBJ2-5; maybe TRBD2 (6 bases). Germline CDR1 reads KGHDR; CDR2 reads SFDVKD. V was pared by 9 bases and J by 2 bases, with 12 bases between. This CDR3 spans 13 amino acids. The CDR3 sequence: CATQEGRQETQYF. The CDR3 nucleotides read TGTGCCACCCAGGAGGGGCGACAAGAGACCCAGTACTTC.

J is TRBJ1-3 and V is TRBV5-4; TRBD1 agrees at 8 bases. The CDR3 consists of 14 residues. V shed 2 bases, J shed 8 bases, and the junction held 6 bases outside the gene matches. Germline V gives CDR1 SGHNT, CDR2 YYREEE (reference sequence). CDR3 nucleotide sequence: TGTGCCAGCAGCTTAGACAGGGGTCGAGACACCATATATTTT. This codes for CASSLDRGRDTIYF.

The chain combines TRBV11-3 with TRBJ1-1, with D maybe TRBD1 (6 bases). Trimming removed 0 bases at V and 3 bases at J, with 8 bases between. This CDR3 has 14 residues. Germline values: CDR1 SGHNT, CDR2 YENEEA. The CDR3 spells CASSLEGGDTEAFF. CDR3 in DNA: TGTGCCAGCAGCTTAGAAGGGGGTGACACTGAAGCTTTCTTT. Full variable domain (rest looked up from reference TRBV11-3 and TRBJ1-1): EAGVVQSPRYKIIEKKQPVAFWCNPISGHNTLYWYLQNLGQGPELLIRYENEEAVDDSQLPKDRFSAERLKGVDSTLKIQPAELGDSAVYLCASSLEGGDTEAFFGQGTRLTVV.

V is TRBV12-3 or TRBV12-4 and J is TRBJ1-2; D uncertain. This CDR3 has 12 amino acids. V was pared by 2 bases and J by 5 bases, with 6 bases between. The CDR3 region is CASSLNMYGYTF. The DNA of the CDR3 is TGTGCCAGCAGTTTAAACATGTATGGCTACACCTTC.

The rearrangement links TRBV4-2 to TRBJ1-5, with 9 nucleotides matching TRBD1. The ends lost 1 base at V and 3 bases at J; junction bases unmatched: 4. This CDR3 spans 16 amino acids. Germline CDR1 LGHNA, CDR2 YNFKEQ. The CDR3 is CASSQGQGVANQPQHF. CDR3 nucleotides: TGTGCCAGCAGCCAAGGACAGGGGGTGGCCAATCAGCCCCAGCATTTT.

CDR3 nucleotide sequence: TGTGCCAGCAGTCCCCGCCCTGGAGGAAGTACTGAAGCTTTCTTT. Translating it yields CASSPRPGGSTEAFF. The chain carries TRBV28 and TRBJ1-1; D uncertain. V lost 5 bases, J lost 5 bases, and 18 bases lay in between. In germline, CDR1 is MDHEN, CDR2 SYDVKM. This CDR3 spans 15 amino acids.

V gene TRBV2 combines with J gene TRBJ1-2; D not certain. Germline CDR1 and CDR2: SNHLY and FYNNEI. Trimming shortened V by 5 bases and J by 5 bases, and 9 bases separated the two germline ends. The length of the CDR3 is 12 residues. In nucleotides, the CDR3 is TGTGCCAGCAGTTTAGTCCGATATGGCTACACCTTC. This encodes CASSLVRYGYTF. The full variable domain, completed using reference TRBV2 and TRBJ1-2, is EPEVTQTPSHQVTQMGQEVILRCVPISNHLYFYWYRQILGQKVEFLVSFYNNEISEKSEIFDDQFSVERPDGSNFTLKIRSTKLEDSAMYFCASSLVRYGYTFGSGTRLTVV.

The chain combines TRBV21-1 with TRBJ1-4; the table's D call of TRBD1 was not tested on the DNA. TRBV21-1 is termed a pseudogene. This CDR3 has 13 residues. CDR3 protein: CASTTATNEKLFF. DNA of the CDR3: TGTGCCAGCACCACAGCAACTAATGAAAAACTGTTTTTT.

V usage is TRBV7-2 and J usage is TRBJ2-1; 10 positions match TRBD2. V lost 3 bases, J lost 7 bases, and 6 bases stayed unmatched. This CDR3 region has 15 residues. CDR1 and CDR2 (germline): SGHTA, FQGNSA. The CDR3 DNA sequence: TGTGCCAGCAGCTTCCTAGCGGGGGCCCAAAATGAGCAGTTCTTC. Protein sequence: CASSFLAGAQNEQFF.

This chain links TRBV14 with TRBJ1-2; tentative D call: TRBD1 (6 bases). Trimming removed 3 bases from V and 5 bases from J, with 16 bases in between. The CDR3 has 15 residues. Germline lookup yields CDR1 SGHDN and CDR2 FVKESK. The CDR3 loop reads CASSHRTDYTYGYTF. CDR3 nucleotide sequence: TGTGCCAGCAGCCATCGGACAGATTATACTTATGGCTACACCTTC.

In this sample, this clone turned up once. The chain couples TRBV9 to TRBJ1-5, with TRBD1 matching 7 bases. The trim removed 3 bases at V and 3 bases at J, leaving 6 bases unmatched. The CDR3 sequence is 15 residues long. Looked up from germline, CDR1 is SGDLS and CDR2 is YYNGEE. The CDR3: CASSASGTVNQPQHF. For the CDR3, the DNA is TGTGCCAGCAGCGCCTCCGGGACAGTCAATCAGCCCCAGCATTTT.

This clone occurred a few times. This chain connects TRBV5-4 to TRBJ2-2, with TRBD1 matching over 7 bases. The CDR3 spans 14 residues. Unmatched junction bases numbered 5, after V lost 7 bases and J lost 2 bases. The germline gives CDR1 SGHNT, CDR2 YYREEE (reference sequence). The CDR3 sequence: CASGHRGNTGELFF. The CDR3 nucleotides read TGTGCCAGCGGACACAGGGGAAACACCGGGGAGCTGTTTTTT. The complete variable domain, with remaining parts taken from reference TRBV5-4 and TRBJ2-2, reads ETGVTQSPTHLIKTRGQQVTLRCSSQSGHNTVSWYQQALGQGPQFIFQYYREEENGRGNFPPRFSGLQFPNYSSELNVNALELDDSALYLCASGHRGNTGELFFGEGSRLTVL.

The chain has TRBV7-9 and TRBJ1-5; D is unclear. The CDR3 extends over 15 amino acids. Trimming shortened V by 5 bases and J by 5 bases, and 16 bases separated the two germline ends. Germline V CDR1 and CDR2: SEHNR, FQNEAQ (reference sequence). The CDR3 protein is CASSQTGGRDQPQHF. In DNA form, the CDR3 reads TGTGCCAGCAGCCAAACGGGTGGGAGGGATCAGCCCCAGCATTTT.

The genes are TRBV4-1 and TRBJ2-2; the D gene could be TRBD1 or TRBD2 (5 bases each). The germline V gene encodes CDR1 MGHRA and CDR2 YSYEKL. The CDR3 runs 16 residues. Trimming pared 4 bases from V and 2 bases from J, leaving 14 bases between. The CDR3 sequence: CASSREGQGNTGELFF. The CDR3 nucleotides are TGCGCCAGCAGCCGAGAGGGGCAGGGAAACACCGGGGAGCTGTTTTTT.

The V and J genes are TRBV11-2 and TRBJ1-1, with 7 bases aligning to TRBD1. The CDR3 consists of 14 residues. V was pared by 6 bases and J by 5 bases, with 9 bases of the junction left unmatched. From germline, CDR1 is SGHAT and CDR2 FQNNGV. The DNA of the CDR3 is TGTGCCAGCAGACCACAGGGGTTTTGGACTGAAGCTTTCTTT. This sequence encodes CASRPQGFWTEAFF.

In nucleotides, the CDR3 is TGTGCCAGCAGCTCGGGACAGGGGGCGAGAACTGAAGCTTTCTTT. This encodes CASSSGQGARTEAFF. This rearrangement joins TRBV7-2 to TRBJ1-1; 12 bases line up with TRBD1. CDR1 and CDR2 (germline): SGHTA, FQGNSA. V lost 4 bases and J lost 5; bases outside the gene matches: 5. The CDR3 has 15 amino acids.

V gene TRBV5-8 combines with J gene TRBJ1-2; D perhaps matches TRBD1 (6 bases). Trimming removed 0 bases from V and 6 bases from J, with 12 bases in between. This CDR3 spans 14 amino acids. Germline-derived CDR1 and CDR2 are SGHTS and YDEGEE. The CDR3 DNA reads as TGTGCCAGCAGCTTGGGTGCAGGGGTCGATGGCTACACCTTC. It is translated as CASSLGAGVDGYTF.

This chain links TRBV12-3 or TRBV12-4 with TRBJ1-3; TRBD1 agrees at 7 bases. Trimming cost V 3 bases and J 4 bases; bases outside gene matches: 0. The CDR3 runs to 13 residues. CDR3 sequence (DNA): TGTGCCAGCAGTTTGACAGGGGGAAACACCATATATTTT. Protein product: CASSLTGGNTIYF.

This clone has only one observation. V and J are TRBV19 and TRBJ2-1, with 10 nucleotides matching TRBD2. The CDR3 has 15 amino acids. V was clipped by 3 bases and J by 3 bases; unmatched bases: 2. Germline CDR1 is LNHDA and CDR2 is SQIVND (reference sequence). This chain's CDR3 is CASSIASGGYNEQFF. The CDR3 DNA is TGTGCCAGTAGTATTGCTAGCGGGGGCTACAATGAGCAGTTCTTC.